This T cell receptor beta chain came from a study of T cell changes during pregnancy in multiple sclerosis (dated by TCRdb to the late 2010s). Regarding the complete study: Changes in the T cell repertoire over the course of pregnancy were examined in this study in women with multiple sclerosis.

Receptor libraries were prepared by the immunoSEQ multiplex PCR assay. As stored in TCRdb, this immuneACCESS dataset retains in-frame rearrangements with V and J assigned. A fraction of the clones does not appear; measured against another copy, unresolved V genes explain less than half of the discrepancy, and the remainder lacks a known reason. Within this sample are 95,000 to 150,000 clones, with under 95% of them counted one time only. The ten largest clones take up under 7% of the sample. Points on this clone: No antigen is known for it. Base qualities are not recorded, but no much larger clone differs from it by a single base.

The source material was peripheral blood, sampled before pregnancy. The sequence derives from a female donor with multiple sclerosis, enrolled in a pregnancy study.

At the DNA level, the sequence is TGTGCCAGCAGGGATACAGCAGAATATGGCTACACCTTC. This gives the protein CASRDTAEYGYTF. The chain is encoded by TRBV28 joined to TRBJ1-2, with no reliable assignment of the D segment. The trim is 6 bases for V and 5 bases for J, with a gap of 13 bases between the germline ends. As encoded in the germline V gene, CDR1 is MDHEN while CDR2 is SYDVKM. The CDR3, from cysteine to phenylalanine, totals 13 residues. Only the CDR3 DNA is retained, 39 bases long and in frame from the first base.